This T cell receptor beta chain was retrieved from a study of T-cell memory formation after mild COVID-19. Overall study context: The study found TCR clusters largely donor specific.

Findings of the study overall: Pre-infection memory carried some responding clones, suggesting that cross-reactive memory joined.

V was cut by 1 base and J by 1 base, with 12 bases left in between. CDR3 length: 15 amino acids. Germline V gene lookup returns CDR1 SGHRS and CDR2 YFSETQ. This clonotype was counted only a few times. Its antigen is unidentified. TCRdb re-called the 5' RACE reads with MiXCR, one entry per CDR3 protein. This table has 100,000 or so distinct CDR3 sequences, 11% appearing once. The sequenced sample consisted of PBMCs or a T cell subset sorted from them (not recorded which). The chain employs TRBV5-1 and TRBJ2-7; possible D gene TRBD1, 5 bases. This TCR came from a young man who had mild COVID-19 (a few samples of this study predate the infection). Cell type and time point are not known. CDR3 in amino acids: CASSLRQGPSYEQYV. The CDR3 nucleotides are TGCGCCAGCAGCTTGCGCCAGGGTCCTTCCTACGAGCAGTACGTC.